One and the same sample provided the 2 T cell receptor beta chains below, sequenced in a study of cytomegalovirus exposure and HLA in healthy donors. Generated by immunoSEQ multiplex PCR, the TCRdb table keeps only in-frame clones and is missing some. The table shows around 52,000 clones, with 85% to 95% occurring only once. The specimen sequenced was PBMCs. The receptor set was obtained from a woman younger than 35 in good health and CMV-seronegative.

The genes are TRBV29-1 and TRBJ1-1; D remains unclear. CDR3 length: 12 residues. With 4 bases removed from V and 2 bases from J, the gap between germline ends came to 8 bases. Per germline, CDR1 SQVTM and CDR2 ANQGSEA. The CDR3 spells CSVGAGNTEAFF. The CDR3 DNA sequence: TGCAGCGTTGGAGCAGGAAACACTGAAGCTTTCTTT.

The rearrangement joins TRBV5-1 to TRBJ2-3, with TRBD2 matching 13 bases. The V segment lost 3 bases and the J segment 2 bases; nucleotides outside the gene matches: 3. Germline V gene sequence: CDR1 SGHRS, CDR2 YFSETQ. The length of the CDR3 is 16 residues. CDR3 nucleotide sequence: TGCGCCAGCAGCTCTGGACTAGCGGGGGCCACAGATACGCAGTATTTT. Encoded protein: CASSSGLAGATDTQYF.